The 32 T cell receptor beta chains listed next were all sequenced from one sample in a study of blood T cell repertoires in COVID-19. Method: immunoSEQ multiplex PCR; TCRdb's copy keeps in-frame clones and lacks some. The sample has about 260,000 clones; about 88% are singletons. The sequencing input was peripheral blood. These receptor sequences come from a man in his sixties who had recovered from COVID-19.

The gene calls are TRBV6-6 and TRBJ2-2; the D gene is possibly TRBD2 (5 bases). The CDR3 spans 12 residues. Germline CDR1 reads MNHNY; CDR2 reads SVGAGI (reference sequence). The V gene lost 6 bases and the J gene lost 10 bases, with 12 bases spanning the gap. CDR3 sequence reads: CASSRTSEELFF. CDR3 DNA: TGTGCCAGCAGCCGTACTAGTGAGGAGCTGTTTTTT.

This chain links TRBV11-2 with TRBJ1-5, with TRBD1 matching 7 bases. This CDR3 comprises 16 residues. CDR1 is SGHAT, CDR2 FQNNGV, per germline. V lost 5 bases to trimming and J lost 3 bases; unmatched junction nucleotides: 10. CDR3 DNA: TGTGCCAGCAGCCGGTCACAGGGGAAGAACAATCAGCCCCAGCATTTT. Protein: CASSRSQGKNNQPQHF.

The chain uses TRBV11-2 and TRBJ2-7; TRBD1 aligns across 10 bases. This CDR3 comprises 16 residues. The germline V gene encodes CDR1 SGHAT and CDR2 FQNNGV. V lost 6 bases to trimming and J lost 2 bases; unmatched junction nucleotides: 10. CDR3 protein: CASSPFGTGATYEQYF. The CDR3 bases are TGTGCCAGCAGTCCTTTCGGGACAGGGGCCACCTACGAGCAGTACTTC.

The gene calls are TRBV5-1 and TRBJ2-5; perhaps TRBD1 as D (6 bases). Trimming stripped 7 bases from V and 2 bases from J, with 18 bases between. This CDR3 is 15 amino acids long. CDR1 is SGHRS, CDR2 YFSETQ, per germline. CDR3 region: CASGAGASLQETQYF. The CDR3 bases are TGCGCCAGCGGGGCAGGGGCGAGCCTACAAGAGACCCAGTACTTC. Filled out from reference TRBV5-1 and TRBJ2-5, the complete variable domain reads KAGVTQTPRYLIKTRGQQVTLSCSPISGHRSVSWYQQTPGQGLQFLFEYFSETQRNKGNFPGRFSGRQFSNSRSEMNVSTLELGDSALYLCASGAGASLQETQYFGPGTRLLVL.

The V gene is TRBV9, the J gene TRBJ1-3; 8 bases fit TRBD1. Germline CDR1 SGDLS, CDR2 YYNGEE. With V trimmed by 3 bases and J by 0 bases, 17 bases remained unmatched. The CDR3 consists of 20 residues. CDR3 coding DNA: TGTGCCAGCAGCGCCATATCCGGGACAGGCTTTCCAAGCTCTGGAAACACCATATATTTT. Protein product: CASSAISGTGFPSSGNTIYF.

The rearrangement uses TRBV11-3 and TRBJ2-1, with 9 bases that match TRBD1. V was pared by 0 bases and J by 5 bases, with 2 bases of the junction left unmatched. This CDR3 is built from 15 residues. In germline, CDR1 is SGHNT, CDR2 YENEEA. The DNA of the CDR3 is TGTGCCAGCAGCTTAGAACAGGGGGCAAACAATGAGCAGTTCTTC. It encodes CASSLEQGANNEQFF.

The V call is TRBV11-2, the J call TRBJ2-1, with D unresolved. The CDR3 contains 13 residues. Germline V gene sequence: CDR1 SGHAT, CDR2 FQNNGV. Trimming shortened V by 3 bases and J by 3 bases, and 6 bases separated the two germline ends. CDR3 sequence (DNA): TGTGCCAGCAGCTTCGACTTCTACAATGAGCAGTTCTTC. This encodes CASSFDFYNEQFF.

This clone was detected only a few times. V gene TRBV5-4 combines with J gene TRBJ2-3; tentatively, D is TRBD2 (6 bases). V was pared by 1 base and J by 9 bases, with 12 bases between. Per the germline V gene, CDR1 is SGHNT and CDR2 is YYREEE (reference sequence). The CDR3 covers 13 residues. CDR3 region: CASSLWGGTTQYF. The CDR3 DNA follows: TGTGCCAGCAGCTTGTGGGGAGGTACGACGCAGTATTTT.

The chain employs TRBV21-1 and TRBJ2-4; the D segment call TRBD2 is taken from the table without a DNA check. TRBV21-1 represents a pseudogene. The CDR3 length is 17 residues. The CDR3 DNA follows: TGTGCCAGCGAGCGGGCTTCGCTGCCGTGGGCCAAAAACATTCAGTACTTC. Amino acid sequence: CASERASLPWAKNIQYF.

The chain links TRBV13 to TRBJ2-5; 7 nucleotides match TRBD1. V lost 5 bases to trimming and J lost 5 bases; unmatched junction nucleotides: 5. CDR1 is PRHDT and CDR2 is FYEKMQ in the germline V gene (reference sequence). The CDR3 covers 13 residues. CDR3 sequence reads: CASSTTGRETQYF. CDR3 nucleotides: TGTGCCAGCAGCACGACAGGGCGGGAGACCCAGTACTTC. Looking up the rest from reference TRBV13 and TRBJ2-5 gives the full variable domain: AAGVIQSPRHLIKEKRETATLKCYPIPRHDTVYWYQQGPGQDPQFLISFYEKMQSDKGSIPDRFSAQQFSDYHSELNMSSLELGDSALYFCASSTTGRETQYFGPGTRLLVL.

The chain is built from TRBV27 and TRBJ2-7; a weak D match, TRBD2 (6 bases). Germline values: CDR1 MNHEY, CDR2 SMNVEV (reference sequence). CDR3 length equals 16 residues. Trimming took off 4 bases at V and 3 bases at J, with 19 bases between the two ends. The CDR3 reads CASSSHTRLRGYEQYF. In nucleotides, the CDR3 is TGTGCCAGCAGTTCCCATACAAGGCTGCGGGGCTACGAGCAGTACTTC.

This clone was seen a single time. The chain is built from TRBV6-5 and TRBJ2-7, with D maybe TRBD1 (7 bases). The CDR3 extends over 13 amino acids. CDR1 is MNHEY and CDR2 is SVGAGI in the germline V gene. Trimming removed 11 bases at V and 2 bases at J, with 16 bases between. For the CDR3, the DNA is TGTGCCCATGGCCAGGGGGGACCCTACGAGCAGTACTTC. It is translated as CAHGQGGPYEQYF.

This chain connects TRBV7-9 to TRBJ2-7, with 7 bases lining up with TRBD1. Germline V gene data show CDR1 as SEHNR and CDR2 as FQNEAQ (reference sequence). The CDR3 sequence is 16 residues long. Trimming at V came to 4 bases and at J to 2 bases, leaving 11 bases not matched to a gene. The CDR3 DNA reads TGTGCCAGCAGCTCTCTACCCCGGGACAGAGCCTACGAGCAGTACTTC. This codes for CASSSLPRDRAYEQYF.

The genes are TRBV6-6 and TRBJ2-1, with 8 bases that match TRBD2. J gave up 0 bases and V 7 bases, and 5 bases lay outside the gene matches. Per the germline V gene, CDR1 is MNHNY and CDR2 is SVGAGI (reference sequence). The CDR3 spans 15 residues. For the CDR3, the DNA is TGTGCCAGCATTCCCGGGGGGGCCTCCTACAATGAGCAGTTCTTC. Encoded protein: CASIPGGASYNEQFF.

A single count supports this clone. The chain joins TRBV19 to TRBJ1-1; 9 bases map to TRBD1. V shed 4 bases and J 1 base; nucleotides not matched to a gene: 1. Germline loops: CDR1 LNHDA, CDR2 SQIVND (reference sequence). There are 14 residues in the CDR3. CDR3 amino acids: CASSKQGANTEAFF. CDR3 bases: TGTGCCAGTAGTAAACAGGGGGCGAACACTGAAGCTTTCTTT.

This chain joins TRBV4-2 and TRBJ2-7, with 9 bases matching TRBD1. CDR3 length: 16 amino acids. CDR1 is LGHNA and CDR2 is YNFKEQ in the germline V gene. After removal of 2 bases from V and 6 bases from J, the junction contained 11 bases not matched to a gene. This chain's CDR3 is CASSQNPGQGVGEQYF. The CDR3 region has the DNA TGTGCCAGCAGCCAAAACCCGGGACAGGGTGTGGGCGAGCAGTACTTC.

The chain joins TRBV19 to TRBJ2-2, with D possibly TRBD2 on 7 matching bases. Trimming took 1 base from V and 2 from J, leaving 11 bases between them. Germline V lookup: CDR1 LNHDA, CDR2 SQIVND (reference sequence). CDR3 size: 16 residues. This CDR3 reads CASSIGTAGNTGELFF. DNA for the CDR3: TGTGCCAGTAGTATAGGGACAGCGGGAAACACCGGGGAGCTGTTTTTT. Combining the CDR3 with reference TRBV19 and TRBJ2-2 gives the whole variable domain DGGITQSPKYLFRKEGQNVTLSCEQNLNHDAMYWYRQDPGQGLRLIYYSQIVNDFQKGDIAEGYSVSREKKESFPLTVTSAQKNPTAFYLCASSIGTAGNTGELFFGEGSRLTVL.

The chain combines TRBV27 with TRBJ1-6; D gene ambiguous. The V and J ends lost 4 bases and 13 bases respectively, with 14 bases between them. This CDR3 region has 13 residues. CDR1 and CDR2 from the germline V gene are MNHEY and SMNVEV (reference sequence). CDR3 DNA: TGTGCCAGCAGTTCTACCTTACAGACCCCCCTCCACTTT. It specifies CASSSTLQTPLHF.

The CDR3 DNA sequence: TGTGCCATCAGTGAGTCGTTCAAGCCTGATGGCTACACCTTC. Its translation is CAISESFKPDGYTF. The chain joins TRBV10-3 to TRBJ1-2; D ambiguous. Germline-derived CDR1 and CDR2 are ENHRY and SYGVKD. The V end was cut by 0 bases, the J end by 6 bases, with 11 bases between. The length of the CDR3 is 14 residues.

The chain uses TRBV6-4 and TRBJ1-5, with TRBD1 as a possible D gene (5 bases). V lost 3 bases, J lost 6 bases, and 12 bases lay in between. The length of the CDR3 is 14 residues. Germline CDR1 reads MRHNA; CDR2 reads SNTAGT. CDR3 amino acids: CASSEAGWGQPQHF. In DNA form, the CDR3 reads TGTGCCAGCAGTGAAGCAGGGTGGGGTCAGCCCCAGCATTTT.

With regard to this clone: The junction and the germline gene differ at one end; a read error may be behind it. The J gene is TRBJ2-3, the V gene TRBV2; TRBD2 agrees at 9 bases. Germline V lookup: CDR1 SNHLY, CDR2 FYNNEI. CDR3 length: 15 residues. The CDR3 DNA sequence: TGTGCCAGCAGTGAATTGCGGGGGGGCACGGATACGCAGTATTTT. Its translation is CASSELRGGTDTQYF. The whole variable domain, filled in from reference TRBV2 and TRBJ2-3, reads EPEVTQTPSHQVTQMGQEVILRCVPISNHLYFYWYRQILGQKVEFLVSFYNNEISEKSEIFDDQFSVERPDGSNFTLKIRSTKLEDSAMYFCASSELRGGTDTQYFGPGTRLTVL.

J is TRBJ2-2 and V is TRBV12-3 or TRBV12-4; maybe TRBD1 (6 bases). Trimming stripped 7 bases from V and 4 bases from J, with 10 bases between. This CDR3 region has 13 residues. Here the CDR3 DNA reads TGTGCCAGCAACCAACAGGGCACCGGGGAGCTGTTTTTT. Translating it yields CASNQQGTGELFF.

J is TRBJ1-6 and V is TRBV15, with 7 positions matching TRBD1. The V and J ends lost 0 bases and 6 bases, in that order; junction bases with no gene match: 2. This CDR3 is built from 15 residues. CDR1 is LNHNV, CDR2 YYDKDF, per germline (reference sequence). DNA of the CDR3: TGTGCCACCAGCAGAGATCCAGGGGGTAATTCACCCCTCCACTTT. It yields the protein CATSRDPGGNSPLHF.

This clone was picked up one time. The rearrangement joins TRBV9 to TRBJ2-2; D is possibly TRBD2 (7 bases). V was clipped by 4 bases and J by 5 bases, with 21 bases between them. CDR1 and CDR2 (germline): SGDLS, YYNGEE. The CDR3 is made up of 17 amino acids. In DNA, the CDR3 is TGTGCCAGCAGCCTTAAACAGGGAGGGGAGAAAACCGGGGAGCTGTTTTTT. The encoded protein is CASSLKQGGEKTGELFF.

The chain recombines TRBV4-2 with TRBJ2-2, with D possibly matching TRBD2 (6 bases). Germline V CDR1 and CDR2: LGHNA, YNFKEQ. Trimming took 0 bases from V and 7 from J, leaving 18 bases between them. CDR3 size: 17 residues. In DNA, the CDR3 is TGTGCCAGCAGCCAAGAAGCAAGGAGGGACCTGGGCGGGGAGCTGTTTTTT. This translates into CASSQEARRDLGGELFF.

The CDR3: CASSVEGLTSDISYEQYF. The CDR3 nucleotides are TGTGCCAGCAGCGTAGAGGGCCTGACTAGCGACATCTCCTACGAGCAGTACTTC. The J gene is TRBJ2-7, the V gene TRBV9, with TRBD2 identical over 8 bases. The CDR3 is made up of 18 amino acids. Germline V gene data show CDR1 as SGDLS and CDR2 as YYNGEE. Trimming at V came to 0 bases and at J to 0 bases, leaving 11 bases not matched to a gene.

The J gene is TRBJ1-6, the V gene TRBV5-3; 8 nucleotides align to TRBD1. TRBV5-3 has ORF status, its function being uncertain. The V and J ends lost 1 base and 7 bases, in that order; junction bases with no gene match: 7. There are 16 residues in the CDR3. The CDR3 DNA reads TGTGCCAGAAGCTTGCCCCAGGGGGCAGAAAATTCACCCCTCCACTTT. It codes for CARSLPQGAENSPLHF.

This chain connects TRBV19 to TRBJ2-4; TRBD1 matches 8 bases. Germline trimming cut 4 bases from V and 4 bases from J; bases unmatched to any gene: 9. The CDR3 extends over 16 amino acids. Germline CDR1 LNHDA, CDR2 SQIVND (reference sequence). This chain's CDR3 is CASSRPDRVNKNIQYF. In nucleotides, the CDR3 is TGTGCCAGTAGTAGGCCGGACAGGGTTAATAAAAACATTCAGTACTTC.

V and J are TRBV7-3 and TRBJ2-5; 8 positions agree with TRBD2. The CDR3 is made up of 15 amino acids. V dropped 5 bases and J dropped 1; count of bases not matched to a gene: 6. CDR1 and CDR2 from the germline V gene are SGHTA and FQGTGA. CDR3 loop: CASSLTGGFQETQYF. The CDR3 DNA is TGTGCCAGCAGCCTTACGGGGGGGTTCCAAGAGACCCAGTACTTC.

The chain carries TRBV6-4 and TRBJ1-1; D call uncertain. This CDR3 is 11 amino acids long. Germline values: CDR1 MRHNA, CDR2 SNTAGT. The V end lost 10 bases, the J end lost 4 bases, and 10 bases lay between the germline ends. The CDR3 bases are TGTGCCACCCGCCGGGGCACTGAAGCTTTCTTT. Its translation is CATRRGTEAFF.

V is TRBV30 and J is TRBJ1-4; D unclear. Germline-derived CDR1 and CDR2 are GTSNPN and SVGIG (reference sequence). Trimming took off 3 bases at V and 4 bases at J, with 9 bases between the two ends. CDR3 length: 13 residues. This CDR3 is CAWRTEINEKLFF. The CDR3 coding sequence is TGTGCCTGGAGAACAGAGATTAATGAAAAACTGTTTTTT. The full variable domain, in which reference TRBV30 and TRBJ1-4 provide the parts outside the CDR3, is SQTIHQWPATLVQPVGSPLSLECTVEGTSNPNLYWYRQAAGRGLQLLFYSVGIGQISSEVPQNLSASRPQDRQFILSSKKLLLSDSGFYLCAWRTEINEKLFFGSGTQLSVL.

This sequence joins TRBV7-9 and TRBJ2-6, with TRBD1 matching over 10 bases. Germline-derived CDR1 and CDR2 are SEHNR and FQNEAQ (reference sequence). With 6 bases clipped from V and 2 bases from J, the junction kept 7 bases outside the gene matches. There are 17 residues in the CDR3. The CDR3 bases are TGTGCCAGCAGACCTACCGACAGGGGGCCTGGGGCCAACGTCCTGACTTTC. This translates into CASRPTDRGPGANVLTF.